This is a list of T cell receptor beta chains from one sample in a study of blood T cell repertoires in COVID-19. Sequencing was performed with immunoSEQ multiplex PCR; in TCRdb, only in-frame clones are kept and a portion is missing. In the table there are around 330,000 clones, approximately 91% of which are singletons. The sample consisted of PBMCs or T cells enriched from blood (not recorded which). These TCRs come from a man between 60 and 75 years old who had recovered from COVID-19. Both conserved end residues are part of each CDR3.

cdr3_aa: CASSGGQGLSYEQYF
v_call: TRBV13
j_call: TRBJ2-7

cdr3_aa: CASGFRGTNGETQYF
v_call: TRBV12-5
j_call: TRBJ2-5

cdr3_aa: CASSRRLAGDPEQFF
v_call: TRBV2
j_call: TRBJ2-1

cdr3_aa: CASSNTGFGNTIYF
v_call: TRBV6-4
j_call: TRBJ1-3

cdr3_aa: CASSDAAITDTQYF
v_call: TRBV2
j_call: TRBJ2-3

cdr3_aa: CASSMGGPGNEQFF
v_call: TRBV11-2
j_call: TRBJ2-1

cdr3_aa: CASGQGVTNEKLFF
v_call: TRBV5-8
j_call: TRBJ1-4

cdr3_aa: CASSTRTSGSYEQYF
v_call: TRBV28
j_call: TRBJ2-7

cdr3_aa: CASSLEFSAETQYF
v_call: TRBV11-2
j_call: TRBJ2-5

cdr3_aa: CASSFTAGANVLTF
v_call: TRBV7-2
j_call: TRBJ2-6

cdr3_aa: CASSQEMASGITDTQYF
v_call: TRBV3-1/TRBV3-2
j_call: TRBJ2-3

cdr3_aa: CASSPLSGEVTYEQYF
v_call: TRBV18
j_call: TRBJ2-7

cdr3_aa: CASSEDRQETQYF
v_call: TRBV5-4
j_call: TRBJ2-5

cdr3_aa: CASGTRGLSSGNTIYF
v_call: TRBV9
j_call: TRBJ1-3